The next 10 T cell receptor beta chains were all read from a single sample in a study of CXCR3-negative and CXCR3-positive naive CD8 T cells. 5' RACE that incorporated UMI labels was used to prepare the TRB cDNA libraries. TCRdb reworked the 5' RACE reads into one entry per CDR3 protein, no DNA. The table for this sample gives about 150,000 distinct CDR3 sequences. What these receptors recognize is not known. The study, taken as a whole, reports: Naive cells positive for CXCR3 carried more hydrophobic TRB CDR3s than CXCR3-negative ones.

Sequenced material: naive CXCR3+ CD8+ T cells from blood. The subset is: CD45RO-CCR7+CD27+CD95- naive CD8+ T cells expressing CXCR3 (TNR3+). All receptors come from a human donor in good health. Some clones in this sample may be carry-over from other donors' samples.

This CDR3 is CASSQEWSSGYEQFF. This sequence joins TRBV4-2 and TRBJ2-1. In germline, CDR1 is LGHNA, CDR2 YNFKEQ. CDR3 length equals 15 residues.

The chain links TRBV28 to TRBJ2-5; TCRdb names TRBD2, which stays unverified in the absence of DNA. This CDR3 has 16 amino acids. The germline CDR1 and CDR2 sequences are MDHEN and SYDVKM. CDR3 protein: CASSLSSGGAWETQYF. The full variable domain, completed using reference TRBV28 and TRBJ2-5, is DVKVTQSSRYLVKRTGEKVFLECVQDMDHENMFWYRQDPGLGLRLIYFSYDVKMKEKGDIPEGYSVSREKKERFSLILESASTNQTSMYLCASSLSSGGAWETQYFGPGTRLLVL.

The CDR3 spells CATSDLSLAGALGEQFF. This chain joins TRBV24-1 and TRBJ2-1; TCRdb gives TRBD2 as the D gene, but with no DNA this cannot be confirmed. The CDR3 length is 17 residues. Germline V lookup: CDR1 KGHDR, CDR2 SFDVKD.

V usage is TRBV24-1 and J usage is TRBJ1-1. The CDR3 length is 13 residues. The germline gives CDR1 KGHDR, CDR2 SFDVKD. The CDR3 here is CATSGGEGTEAFF.

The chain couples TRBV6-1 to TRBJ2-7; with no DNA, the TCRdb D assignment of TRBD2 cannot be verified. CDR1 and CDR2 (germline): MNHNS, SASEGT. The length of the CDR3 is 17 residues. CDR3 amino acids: CASSEEWSGGGSYEQYF.

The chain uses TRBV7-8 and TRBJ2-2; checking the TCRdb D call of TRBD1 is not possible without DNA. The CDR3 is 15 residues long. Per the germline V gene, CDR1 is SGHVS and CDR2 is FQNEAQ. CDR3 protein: CASSLAVGVVGELFF.

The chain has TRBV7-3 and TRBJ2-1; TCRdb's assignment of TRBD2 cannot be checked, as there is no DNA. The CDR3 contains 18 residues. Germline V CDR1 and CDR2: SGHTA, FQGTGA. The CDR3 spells CASSLYPGTSGSFNEQFF.

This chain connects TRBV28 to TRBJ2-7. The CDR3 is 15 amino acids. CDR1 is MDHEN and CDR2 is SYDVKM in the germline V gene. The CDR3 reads CASTLGLDPAYEQYF.

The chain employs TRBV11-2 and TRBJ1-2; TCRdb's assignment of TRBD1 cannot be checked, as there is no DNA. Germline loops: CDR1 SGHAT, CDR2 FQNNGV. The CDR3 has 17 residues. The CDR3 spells CASSNLRGAGFNYGYTF.

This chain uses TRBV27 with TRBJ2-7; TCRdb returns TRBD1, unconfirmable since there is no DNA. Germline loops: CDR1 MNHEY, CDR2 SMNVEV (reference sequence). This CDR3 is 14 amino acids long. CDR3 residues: CASSWQTGNYEQYF.